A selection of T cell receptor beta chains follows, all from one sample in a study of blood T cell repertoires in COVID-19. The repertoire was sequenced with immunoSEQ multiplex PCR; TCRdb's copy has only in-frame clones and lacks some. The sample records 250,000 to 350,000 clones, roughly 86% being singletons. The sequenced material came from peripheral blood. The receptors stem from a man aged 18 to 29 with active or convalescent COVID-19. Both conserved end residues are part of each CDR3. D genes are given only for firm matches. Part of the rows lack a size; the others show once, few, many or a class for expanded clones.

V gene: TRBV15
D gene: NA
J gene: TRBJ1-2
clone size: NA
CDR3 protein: CATSRDQGYGYTF
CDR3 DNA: TGTGCCACCAGCAGAGATCAGGGGTATGGCTACACCTTC

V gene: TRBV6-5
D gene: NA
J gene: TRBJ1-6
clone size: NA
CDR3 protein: CASSLGSHFSPLHF
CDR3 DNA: TGTGCCAGCAGTCTGGGTAGCCATTTTTCACCCCTCCACTTT

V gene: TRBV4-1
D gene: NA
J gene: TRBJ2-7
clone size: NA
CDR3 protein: CASSQEQGLGAGYEQYF
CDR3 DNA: TGCGCCAGCAGCCAAGAGCAGGGATTGGGGGCCGGCTACGAGCAGTACTTC

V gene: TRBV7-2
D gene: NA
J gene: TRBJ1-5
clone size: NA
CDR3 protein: CASSLIGGRFSNQPQHF
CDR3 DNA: TGTGCCAGCAGCTTAATAGGTGGCAGGTTTAGCAATCAGCCCCAGCATTTT

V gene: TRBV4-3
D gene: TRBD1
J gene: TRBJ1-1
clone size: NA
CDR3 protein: CASSHDRGLGTEAFF
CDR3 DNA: TGCGCCAGCAGCCACGACAGGGGGCTAGGTACTGAAGCTTTCTTT

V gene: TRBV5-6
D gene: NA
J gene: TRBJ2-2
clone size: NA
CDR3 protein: CASSQGTGELFF
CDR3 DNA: TGTGCCAGCAGCCAGGGAACCGGGGAGCTGTTTTTT

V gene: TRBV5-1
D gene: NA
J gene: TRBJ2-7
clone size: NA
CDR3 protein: CASSFDPGGYEQYF
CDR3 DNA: TGCGCCAGCAGCTTCGACCCCGGGGGCTACGAGCAGTACTTC

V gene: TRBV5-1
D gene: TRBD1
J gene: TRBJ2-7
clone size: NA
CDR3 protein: CASSGQGYEQYF
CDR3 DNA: TGCGCCAGCAGCGGACAGGGTTACGAGCAGTACTTC

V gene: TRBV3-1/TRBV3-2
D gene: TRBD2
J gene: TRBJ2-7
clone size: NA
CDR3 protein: CASSQDRASGGPDSYEQYF
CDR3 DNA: TGTGCCAGCAGCCAAGATCGAGCTAGCGGGGGGCCTGACTCCTACGAGCAGTACTTC

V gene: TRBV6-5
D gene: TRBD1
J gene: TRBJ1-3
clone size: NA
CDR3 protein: CASSYGTDSGNTIYF
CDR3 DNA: TGTGCCAGCAGTTACGGGACAGACTCTGGAAACACCATATATTTT

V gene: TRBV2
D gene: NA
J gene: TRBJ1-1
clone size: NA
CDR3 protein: CASSEARHRPYTEAFF
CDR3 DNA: TGTGCCAGCAGTGAAGCAAGGCACAGACCTTACACTGAAGCTTTCTTT

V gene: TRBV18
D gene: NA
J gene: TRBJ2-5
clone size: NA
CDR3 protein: CASSPGVGETQYF
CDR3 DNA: TGTGCCAGCTCACCCGGAGTCGGGGAGACCCAGTACTTC

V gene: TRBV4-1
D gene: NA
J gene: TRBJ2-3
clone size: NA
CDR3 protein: CASSQDPRPTDTQYF
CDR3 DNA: TGCGCCAGCAGCCAAGACCCTAGACCCACAGATACGCAGTATTTT

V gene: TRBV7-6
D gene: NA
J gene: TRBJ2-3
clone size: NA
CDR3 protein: CASSRLGGVSTDTQYF
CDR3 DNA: TGTGCCAGCAGTCGCCTGGGCGGGGTTAGCACAGATACGCAGTATTTT

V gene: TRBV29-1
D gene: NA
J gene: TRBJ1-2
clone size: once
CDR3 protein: CSVEDSPVRTSGYGYTF
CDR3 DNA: TGCAGCGTTGAAGATAGTCCGGTTAGGACCTCAGGGTATGGCTACACCTTC

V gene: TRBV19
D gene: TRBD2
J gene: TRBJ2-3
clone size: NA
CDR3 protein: CASSTSLLASGGETDTQYF
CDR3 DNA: TGTGCCAGTAGTACCAGCCTCCTGGCTAGCGGGGGGGAGACAGATACGCAGTATTTT

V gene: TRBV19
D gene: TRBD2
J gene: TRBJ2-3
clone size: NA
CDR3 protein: CASSLRTSGGGTDTQYF
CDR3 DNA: TGTGCCAGTAGCCTCAGGACTAGCGGGGGGGGCACAGATACGCAGTATTTT

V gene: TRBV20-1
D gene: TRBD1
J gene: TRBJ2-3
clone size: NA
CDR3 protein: CSASLWDRVTDTQYF
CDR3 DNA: TGCAGTGCTAGTCTCTGGGACAGGGTAACAGATACGCAGTATTTT

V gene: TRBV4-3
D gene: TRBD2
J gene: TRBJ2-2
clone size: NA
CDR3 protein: CASSQDTGLASGELFF
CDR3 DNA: TGCGCCAGCAGCCAAGATACGGGACTAGCCTCCGGGGAGCTGTTTTTT

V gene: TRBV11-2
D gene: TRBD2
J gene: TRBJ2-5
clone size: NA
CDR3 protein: CASSFGGRQETQYF
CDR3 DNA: TGTGCCAGCAGCTTCGGGGGGAGACAAGAGACCCAGTACTTC

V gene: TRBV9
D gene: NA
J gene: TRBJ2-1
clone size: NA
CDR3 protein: CASSVGGLGTNEQFF
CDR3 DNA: TGTGCCAGCAGCGTAGGCGGGCTGGGAACCAATGAGCAGTTCTTC

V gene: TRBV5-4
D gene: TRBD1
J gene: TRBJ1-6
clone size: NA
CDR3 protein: CASSWGQGTGSPLHF
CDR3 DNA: TGTGCCAGCAGCTGGGGACAGGGGACGGGTTCACCCCTCCACTTT

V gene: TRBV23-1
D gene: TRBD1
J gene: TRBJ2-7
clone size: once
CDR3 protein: CASSQSGQGRDF
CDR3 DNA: TGCGCCAGCAGTCAATCTGGACAGGGCAGGGACTTC

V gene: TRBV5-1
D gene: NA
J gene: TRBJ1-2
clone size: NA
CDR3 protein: CASSSSEGGKYGYTF
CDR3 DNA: TGCGCCAGCAGCTCCTCGGAGGGGGGGAAATATGGCTACACCTTC

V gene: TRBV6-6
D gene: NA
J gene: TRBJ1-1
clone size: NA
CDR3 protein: CASQRGTEAFF
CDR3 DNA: TGTGCCAGCCAAAGGGGGACTGAAGCTTTCTTT

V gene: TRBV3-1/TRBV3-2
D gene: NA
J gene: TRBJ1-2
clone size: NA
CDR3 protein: CASSAGSLYGYTF
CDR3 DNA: TGTGCCAGCAGCGCAGGCAGCCTATATGGCTACACCTTC

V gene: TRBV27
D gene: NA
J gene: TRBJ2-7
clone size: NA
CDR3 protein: CASSFQGDFWQYF
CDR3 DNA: TGTGCCAGCAGTTTCCAAGGGGATTTCTGGCAGTACTTC

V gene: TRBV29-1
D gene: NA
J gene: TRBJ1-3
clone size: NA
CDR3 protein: CSVGTGNTIYF
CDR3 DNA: TGCAGCGTTGGTACAGGAAACACCATATATTTT

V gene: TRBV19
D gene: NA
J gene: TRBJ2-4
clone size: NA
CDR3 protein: CASSMEQLAKNIQYF
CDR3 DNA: TGTGCCAGTAGTATGGAACAGCTAGCCAAAAACATTCAGTACTTC

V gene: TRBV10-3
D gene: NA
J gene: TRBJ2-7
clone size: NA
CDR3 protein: CAISDGTGEVEQYF
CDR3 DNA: TGTGCCATCAGTGACGGAACAGGTGAGGTCGAGCAGTACTTC

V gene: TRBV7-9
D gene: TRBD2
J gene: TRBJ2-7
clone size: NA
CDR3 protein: CASSHPASGPYEQYF
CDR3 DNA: TGTGCCAGCAGCCACCCTGCTAGCGGGCCCTACGAGCAGTACTTC

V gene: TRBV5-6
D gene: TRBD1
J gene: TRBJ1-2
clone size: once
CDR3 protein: CASRGTDRYGYTF
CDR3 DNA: TGTGCCAGCAGAGGGACAGATCGCTATGGCTACACCTTC

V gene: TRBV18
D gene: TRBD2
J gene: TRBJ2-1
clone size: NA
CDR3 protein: CASSPLLAGGGNEQFF
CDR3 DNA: TGTGCCAGCTCACCTCTACTAGCGGGGGGCGGAAATGAGCAGTTCTTC

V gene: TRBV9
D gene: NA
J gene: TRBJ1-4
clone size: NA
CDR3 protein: CASSGTPNEKLFF
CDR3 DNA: TGTGCCAGCAGCGGGACTCCTAATGAAAAACTGTTTTTT

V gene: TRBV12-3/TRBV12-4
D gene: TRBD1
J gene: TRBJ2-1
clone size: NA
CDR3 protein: CASSSRQGEQFF
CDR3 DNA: TGTGCCAGCAGTAGCCGACAGGGCGAGCAGTTCTTC

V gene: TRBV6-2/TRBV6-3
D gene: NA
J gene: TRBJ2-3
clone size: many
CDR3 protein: CASSQGLAATDTQYF
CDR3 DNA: TGTGCCAGCAGCCAGGGACTCGCCGCCACAGATACGCAGTATTTT

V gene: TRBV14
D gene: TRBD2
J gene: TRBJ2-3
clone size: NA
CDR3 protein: CASSQVRGGATDTQYF
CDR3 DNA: TGTGCCAGCAGCCAAGTTCGGGGGGGGGCCACAGATACGCAGTATTTT

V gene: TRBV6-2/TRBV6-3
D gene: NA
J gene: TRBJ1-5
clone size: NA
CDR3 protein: CASSYFSVSNQPQHF
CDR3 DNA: TGTGCCAGCAGTTATTTTTCAGTATCCAATCAGCCCCAGCATTTT

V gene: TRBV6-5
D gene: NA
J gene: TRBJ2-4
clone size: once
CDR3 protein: CASSYSTRGAKNIQYF
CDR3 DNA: TGTGCCAGCAGTTACTCGACGCGGGGAGCCAAAAACATTCAGTACTTC

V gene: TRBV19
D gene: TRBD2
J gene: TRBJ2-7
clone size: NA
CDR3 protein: CASSIASGVYEQYF
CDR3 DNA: TGTGCCAGTAGTATCGCTAGCGGGGTCTACGAGCAGTACTTC

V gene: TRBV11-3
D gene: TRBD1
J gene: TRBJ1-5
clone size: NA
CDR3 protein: CASSPGQVSQPQHF
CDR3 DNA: TGTGCCAGCAGCCCGGGACAGGTCTCTCAGCCCCAGCATTTT

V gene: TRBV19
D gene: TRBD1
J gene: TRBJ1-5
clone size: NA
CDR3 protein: CASSMGQGGQPQHF
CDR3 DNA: TGTGCCAGTAGTATGGGACAGGGTGGGCAGCCCCAGCATTTT

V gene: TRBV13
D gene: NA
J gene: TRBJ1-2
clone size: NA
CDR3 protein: CASSLGLGQGNYGYTF
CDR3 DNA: TGTGCCAGCAGCTTAGGCCTGGGGCAGGGGAACTATGGCTACACCTTC

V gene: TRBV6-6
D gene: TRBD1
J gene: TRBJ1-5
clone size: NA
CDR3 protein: CASSTGTGGNQPQHF
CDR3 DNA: TGTGCCAGCAGTACCGGGACAGGGGGCAATCAGCCCCAGCATTTT

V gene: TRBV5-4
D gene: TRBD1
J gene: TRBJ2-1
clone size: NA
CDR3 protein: CASSSGLDRGRNEQFF
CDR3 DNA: TGTGCCAGCAGCTCGGGACTCGACAGGGGGAGGAATGAGCAGTTCTTC

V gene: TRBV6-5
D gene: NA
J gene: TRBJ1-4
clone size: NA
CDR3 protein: CASSYLPGDRSEKLFF
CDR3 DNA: TGTGCCAGCAGTTATCTTCCCGGAGACAGATCGGAAAAACTGTTTTTT

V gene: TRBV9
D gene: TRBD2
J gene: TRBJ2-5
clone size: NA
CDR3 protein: CASSFGGSGGETQYF
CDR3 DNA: TGTGCCAGCAGCTTTGGGGGTAGCGGGGGAGAGACCCAGTACTTC

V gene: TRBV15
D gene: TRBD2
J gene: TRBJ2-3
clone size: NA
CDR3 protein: CATSAGLASGTDTQYF
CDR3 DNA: TGTGCCACCAGCGCGGGACTAGCGAGTGGCACAGATACGCAGTATTTT

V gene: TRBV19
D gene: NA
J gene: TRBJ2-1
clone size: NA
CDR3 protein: CASSIVSSGNEQFF
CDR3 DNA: TGTGCCAGTAGTATTGTGAGTAGCGGCAATGAGCAGTTCTTC

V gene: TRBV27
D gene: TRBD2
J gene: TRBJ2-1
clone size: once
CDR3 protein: CASSQGTSGVYNEQFF
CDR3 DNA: TGTGCCAGCAGTCAAGGGACTAGCGGGGTCTACAATGAGCAGTTCTTC

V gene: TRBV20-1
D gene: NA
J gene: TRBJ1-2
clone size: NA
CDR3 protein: CSASERGAVDLGYTF
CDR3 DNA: TGCAGTGCTAGTGAACGGGGGGCTGTCGATCTTGGCTACACCTTC

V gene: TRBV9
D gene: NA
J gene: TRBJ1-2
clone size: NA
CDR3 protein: CASSTQDRSYGYTF
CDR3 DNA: TGTGCCAGCAGCACCCAAGATAGAAGCTATGGCTACACCTTC

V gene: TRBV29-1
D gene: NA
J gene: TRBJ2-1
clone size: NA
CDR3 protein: CSVEGRGSYNEQFF
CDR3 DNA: TGCAGCGTTGAAGGACGGGGCTCCTACAATGAGCAGTTCTTC

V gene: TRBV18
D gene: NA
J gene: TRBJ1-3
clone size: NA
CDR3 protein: CASSQEVPSSGNTIYF
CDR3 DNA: TGTGCCAGCTCACAAGAAGTACCTAGCTCTGGAAACACCATATATTTT

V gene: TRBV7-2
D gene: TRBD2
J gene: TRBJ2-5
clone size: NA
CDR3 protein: CASSLAGLAGGRETQYF
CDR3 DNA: TGTGCCAGCAGCTTAGCTGGGCTAGCGGGGGGGCGCGAGACCCAGTACTTC

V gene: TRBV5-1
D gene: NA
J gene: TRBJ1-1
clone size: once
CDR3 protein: CASSLVASTLNTEAFF
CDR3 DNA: TGCGCCAGCAGCTTGGTGGCCAGTACCTTGAACACTGAAGCTTTCTTT

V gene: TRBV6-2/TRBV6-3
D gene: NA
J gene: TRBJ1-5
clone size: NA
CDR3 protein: CASSTGRQPQHF
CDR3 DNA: TGTGCCAGCAGTACAGGGCGTCAGCCCCAGCATTTT